This T cell receptor beta chain was retrieved from a study of OX40 agonist ivuxolimab in advanced cancers. This table comes from immunoSEQ multiplex PCR, and its TCRdb copy is limited to in-frame clones, with some not included. The sample consists of more than 20,000 clones, over 65% of them appearing once. The CDR3 has 14 amino acids. Germline V CDR1 and CDR2: MRHNA, SNTAGT. Unmatched junction bases numbered 9, after V lost 6 bases and J lost 5 bases. The chain carries TRBV6-4 and TRBJ1-2; 7 positions agree with TRBD1. Sequencing was performed on CD4+ or CD8+ T cells sorted from blood, taken in a trial of the OX40 agonist ivuxolimab. The source is an adult with an advanced solid tumor such as melanoma, head and neck, liver or kidney cancer. This CDR3 is CASRNSGTVYGYTF. The DNA for the CDR3 is TGTGCCAGCAGGAACTCCGGGACAGTATATGGCTACACCTTC.